This TCR beta chain was sequenced during a study of cytomegalovirus exposure and HLA in healthy donors. The PCR used 60 Vbeta and 13 Jbeta primers. TCRdb keeps only in-frame clones here, not all; method: immunoSEQ multiplex PCR. The sample lists approximately 170,000 clones, 71% seen once, with about 1.4% in the top ten. Findings and caveats of the study: There were several of the most significant clusters that appeared linked to common viral pathogens in a later analysis.

This clone was recorded a few times. Antigen: not known. This clonotype was obtained from a girl aged 10 to 17 in good health and CMV-seronegative. Sample: PBMCs.

This chain's CDR3 is CASTSGRRYEQYF. In DNA, the CDR3 is TGTGCCAGCACCTCCGGGAGGCGTTACGAGCAGTACTTC. The chain has TRBV6-1 and TRBJ2-7; TRBD2 agrees at 7 bases. The CDR3 sequence is 13 residues long. CDR1 MNHNS and CDR2 SASEGT come from the germline V gene. J lost 4 bases, V lost 7 bases, and 7 bases had no gene match.